This T cell receptor beta chain was sequenced during a study of radiotherapy plus CTLA-4 blockade in lung cancer. Using immunoSEQ multiplex PCR, the repertoire was profiled, and TCRdb retains in-frame clones only, with some absent. The table includes more than 40,000 clones, around nine tenths detected once. This clone was picked up one time. Germline-derived CDR1 and CDR2 are SGHDT and YYEEEE. There are 15 residues in the CDR3. Sequenced material: peripheral blood, taken from a patient treated with radiotherapy plus ipilimumab. This chain connects TRBV5-6 to TRBJ2-5, with a possible D match to TRBD2 (6 bases). The J call is in doubt because the DNA end fits TRBJ2-7 better. This TCR came from a human donor with non-small cell lung cancer whose response to radiotherapy plus ipilimumab could not be evaluated. The CDR3 reads CASSSGTVASYEQYF. In DNA, the CDR3 is TGTGCCAGCAGCTCTGGGACTGTCGCCTCCTACGAGCAGTACTTC.